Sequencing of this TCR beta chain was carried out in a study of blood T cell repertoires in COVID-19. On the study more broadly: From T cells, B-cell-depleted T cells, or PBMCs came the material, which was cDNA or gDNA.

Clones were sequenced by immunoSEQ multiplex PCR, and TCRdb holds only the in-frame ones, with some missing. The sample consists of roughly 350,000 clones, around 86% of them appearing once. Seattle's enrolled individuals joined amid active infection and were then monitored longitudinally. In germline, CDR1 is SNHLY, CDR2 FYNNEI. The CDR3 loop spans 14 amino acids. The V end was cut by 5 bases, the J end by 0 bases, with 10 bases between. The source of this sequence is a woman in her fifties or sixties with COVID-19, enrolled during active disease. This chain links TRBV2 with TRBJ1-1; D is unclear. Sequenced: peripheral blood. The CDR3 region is CASSLRSMNTEAFF. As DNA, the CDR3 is TGTGCCAGCAGTCTTCGTTCTATGAACACTGAAGCTTTCTTT.